The 24 T cell receptor beta chains given below trace back to one sample, sequenced in a study of blood T cell repertoires in COVID-19. The protocol was immunoSEQ multiplex PCR, while the TCRdb copy is restricted to in-frame clones and leaves out a portion. The sample includes fewer than 200,000 clones, roughly 87% of them seen just once. The source material was peripheral blood. Receptor source: a woman in her 70s with COVID-19, enrolled during active disease.

The chain employs TRBV5-4 and TRBJ2-2; 9 positions match TRBD2. The CDR3 runs to 16 residues. V shed 3 bases, J shed 7 bases, and the junction held 10 bases outside the gene matches. Germline loops: CDR1 SGHNT, CDR2 YYREEE (reference sequence). The CDR3 coding sequence is TGTGCCAGCAGCTCTGGTAGCGGGAGACGGGACGGGGAGCTGTTTTTT. Amino acids: CASSSGSGRRDGELFF.

This clone was detected only once. The V gene is TRBV11-2, the J gene TRBJ2-5; TRBD2 agrees at 7 bases. J lost 2 bases, V lost 1 base, and 4 bases had no gene match. CDR3 length equals 15 residues. From germline, CDR1 is SGHAT and CDR2 FQNNGV. CDR3 amino acids: CASSLAGRIQETQYF. The CDR3 region has the DNA TGTGCCAGCAGCTTAGCCGGGAGGATACAAGAGACCCAGTACTTC.

This clone turned up a few times. For the CDR3, the DNA is TGTGCCAGCACTTCGACAGGGTCCTATGGCTACACCTTC. Encoded protein: CASTSTGSYGYTF. J is TRBJ1-2 and V is TRBV28; 7 bases line up with TRBD1. The trim removed 7 bases at V and 4 bases at J, leaving 6 bases unmatched. Germline CDR1 reads MDHEN; CDR2 reads SYDVKM. This CDR3 region has 13 residues.

The V gene is TRBV5-1, the J gene TRBJ2-5, with D tentatively TRBD1 (5 bases). The CDR3 is made up of 14 amino acids. V was trimmed by 0 bases and J by 4 bases, leaving 10 bases between them. The germline CDR1 and CDR2 sequences are SGHRS and YFSETQ. CDR3 amino acids: CASSLGRVRETQYF. Here the CDR3 DNA reads TGCGCCAGCAGCTTGGGCAGGGTTAGAGAGACCCAGTACTTC.

This chain connects TRBV15 to TRBJ1-4; D call uncertain. The CDR3 totals 16 residues. Germline-derived CDR1 and CDR2 are LNHNV and YYDKDF (reference sequence). Trimming left V 1 base short and J 2 bases short, with 11 bases between. CDR3 residues: CATSRVRRGTNEKLFF. In DNA form, the CDR3 reads TGTGCCACCAGCAGAGTACGGCGAGGGACTAATGAAAAACTGTTTTTT.

V usage is TRBV2 and J usage is TRBJ1-2, with 11 bases matching TRBD1. The CDR3 sequence is 17 residues long. The trim removed 2 bases at V and 6 bases at J, leaving 11 bases unmatched. Germline V gene sequence: CDR1 SNHLY, CDR2 FYNNEI. CDR3 DNA sequence: TGTGCCAGCAGTGAATACCCCAGGACAGGGGGCCTGGATGGCTACACCTTC. Its protein is CASSEYPRTGGLDGYTF.

The chain combines TRBV28 with TRBJ2-1, with a possible D match to TRBD2 (6 bases). The CDR3 length is 15 residues. V was shortened by 7 bases and J by 5 bases, with 18 bases between the two germline ends. Germline V gives CDR1 MDHEN, CDR2 SYDVKM. The CDR3 sequence is CASKLAGGGNNEQFF. In DNA, the CDR3 is TGTGCCAGCAAGCTCGCGGGTGGAGGGAACAATGAGCAGTTCTTC.

The gene calls are TRBV19 and TRBJ1-1; D is unresolved. Trimming cost V 4 bases and J 7 bases, with 7 bases left between them. Germline V gene lookup returns CDR1 LNHDA and CDR2 SQIVND (reference sequence). The CDR3 covers 11 residues. This chain's CDR3 is CASSTTGEAFF. The DNA of the CDR3 is TGTGCCAGTAGTACAACGGGTGAAGCTTTCTTT.

This clone turned up a few times. J is TRBJ2-1 and V is TRBV7-2; 15 positions match TRBD2. CDR3 length: 19 residues. Germline V lookup: CDR1 SGHTA, CDR2 FQGNSA. Trimming removed 4 bases from V and 7 bases from J; junction bases left unmatched: 14. CDR3 DNA: TGTGCCAGCAGCTCTCGGACTAGCGGGAGGGCCCATTCATTAAATGAGCAGTTCTTC. Its protein is CASSSRTSGRAHSLNEQFF.

The rearrangement joins TRBV6-2 or TRBV6-3 to TRBJ2-3; 10 nucleotides agree with TRBD2. Trimming took 4 bases from V and 4 from J; bases not matched to a gene: 2. In germline, CDR1 is MNHEY, CDR2 SVGEGT. CDR3 length: 14 residues. In DNA form, the CDR3 reads TGTGCCAGCAGTTGGACTAGCGGTTCAGATACGCAGTATTTT. It translates to CASSWTSGSDTQYF.

The V gene is TRBV28, the J gene TRBJ2-1, with 9 bases fitting TRBD2. CDR1 is MDHEN and CDR2 is SYDVKM in the germline V gene. The CDR3 sequence is 18 residues long. V shed 1 base and J 4 bases; nucleotides not matched to a gene: 11. The CDR3 here is CASSLYPLSSGKYNEQFF. The DNA for the CDR3 is TGTGCCAGCAGTTTATATCCCCTCTCTAGCGGGAAGTACAATGAGCAGTTCTTC. Looking up the rest from reference TRBV28 and TRBJ2-1 gives the full variable domain: DVKVTQSSRYLVKRTGEKVFLECVQDMDHENMFWYRQDPGLGLRLIYFSYDVKMKEKGDIPEGYSVSREKKERFSLILESASTNQTSMYLCASSLYPLSSGKYNEQFFGPGTRLTVL.

The J gene is TRBJ1-5, the V gene TRBV19; TRBD1 might be the D (5 bases). Germline CDR1 LNHDA, CDR2 SQIVND (reference sequence). Trimming stripped 3 bases from V and 0 bases from J, with 15 bases between. The CDR3 loop spans 17 amino acids. The CDR3 region has the DNA TGTGCCAGTAGTATCAAGACAGATTCCTATAGCAATCAGCCCCAGCATTTT. This encodes CASSIKTDSYSNQPQHF.

This chain uses TRBV6-2 or TRBV6-3 with TRBJ1-1, with 9 bases matching TRBD1. V lost 6 bases and J lost 3; bases outside the gene matches: 5. CDR3 length: 14 amino acids. CDR1 is MNHEY, CDR2 SVGEGT, per germline. The CDR3 DNA follows: TGTGCCAGCAGCGAGACAGGGGGAGACACTGAAGCTTTCTTT. As protein: CASSETGGDTEAFF.

The rearrangement links TRBV5-1 to TRBJ2-7, with a possible D match to TRBD1 (6 bases). Trimming left V 0 bases short and J 8 bases short, with 18 bases between. This CDR3 has 15 amino acids. In germline, CDR1 is SGHRS, CDR2 YFSETQ. CDR3 sequence reads: CASSLAFGQLSKQYF. In nucleotides, the CDR3 is TGCGCCAGCAGCTTGGCCTTCGGACAGCTATCGAAGCAGTACTTC. The full variable domain, in which reference TRBV5-1 and TRBJ2-7 provide the parts outside the CDR3, is KAGVTQTPRYLIKTRGQQVTLSCSPISGHRSVSWYQQTPGQGLQFLFEYFSETQRNKGNFPGRFSGRQFSNSRSEMNVSTLELGDSALYLCASSLAFGQLSKQYFGPGTRLTVT.

V usage is TRBV28 and J usage is TRBJ2-7; TRBD2 matches 7 bases. From germline, CDR1 is MDHEN and CDR2 SYDVKM. V gave up 2 bases and J gave up 8 bases; unmatched junction bases: 3. The CDR3 runs to 12 residues. DNA of the CDR3: TGTGCCAGCAGTTTACTAGCGGAAAAGCAGTACTTC. The encoded protein is CASSLLAEKQYF.

The V call is TRBV6-5, the J call TRBJ1-2; D not certain. The CDR3 runs 12 residues. Germline V gene lookup returns CDR1 MNHEY and CDR2 SVGAGI. V was cut by 7 bases and J by 6 bases, with 12 bases left in between. CDR3 protein: CASTRGGDGYTF. Here the CDR3 DNA reads TGTGCCAGCACCCGAGGCGGGGATGGCTACACCTTC.

V gene TRBV29-1 combines with J gene TRBJ1-4; 8 bases match TRBD1. The CDR3 is 13 residues long. J gave up 8 bases and V 4 bases, and 6 bases lay outside the gene matches. Germline V gene lookup returns CDR1 SQVTM and CDR2 ANQGSEA. In DNA, the CDR3 is TGCAGCGTTGTAGACAGGGGTGAGGAAAAACTGTTTTTT. This translates into CSVVDRGEEKLFF.

The rearrangement uses TRBV19 and TRBJ2-1; D possibly corresponds to TRBD2 (7 bases). Germline CDR1 is LNHDA and CDR2 is SQIVND (reference sequence). The CDR3 loop spans 17 amino acids. Trimming cost V 0 bases and J 0 bases, with 12 bases left between them. CDR3 residues: CASSIEQGTNSYNEQFF. For the CDR3, the DNA is TGTGCCAGTAGTATAGAGCAGGGGACTAACTCCTACAATGAGCAGTTCTTC. Based on the CDR3 plus reference TRBV19 and TRBJ2-1, the full variable domain is DGGITQSPKYLFRKEGQNVTLSCEQNLNHDAMYWYRQDPGQGLRLIYYSQIVNDFQKGDIAEGYSVSREKKESFPLTVTSAQKNPTAFYLCASSIEQGTNSYNEQFFGPGTRLTVL.

This clone has a single count. The chain employs TRBV19 and TRBJ1-4, with 8 bases lining up with TRBD1. The CDR3 spans 15 residues. The V gene's germline CDR1 is LNHDA and CDR2 SQIVND (reference sequence). Trimming took 5 bases from V and 12 from J; bases not matched to a gene: 14. The CDR3 DNA reads as TGTGCCAGTAGTCTCGACAGGGGCCCTTATCTGGAACTGTTTTTT. Translating it yields CASSLDRGPYLELFF. Full variable domain (missing parts from reference TRBV19 and TRBJ1-4): DGGITQSPKYLFRKEGQNVTLSCEQNLNHDAMYWYRQDPGQGLRLIYYSQIVNDFQKGDIAEGYSVSREKKESFPLTVTSAQKNPTAFYLCASSLDRGPYLELFFGSGTQLSVL.

The rearrangement joins TRBV20-1 to TRBJ1-2; D unclear. CDR1 and CDR2 (germline): DFQATT, SNEGSKA (reference sequence). Between the trimmed V and J ends, which lost 0 bases and 5 bases, there was a span of 4 bases. This CDR3 is 11 amino acids long. CDR3 in amino acids: CSARDRYGYTF. The CDR3 region has the DNA TGCAGTGCTAGAGACAGATATGGCTACACCTTC.

The chain links TRBV3-1 (or the pseudogene TRBV3-2) to TRBJ2-2; TRBD2 is a possible D gene (5 bases). The CDR3 has 14 amino acids. Looked up from germline, CDR1 is LGHDT and CDR2 is YNNKEL (reference sequence). The V and J ends lost 1 base and 6 bases respectively, with 9 bases between them. The CDR3 DNA reads TGTGCCAGCAGCCAAGGGAGCGGACCCGGGGAGCTGTTTTTT. Protein sequence: CASSQGSGPGELFF.

The gene calls are TRBV15 and TRBJ2-1; the match to TRBD2 covers 9 bases. Germline lookup yields CDR1 LNHNV and CDR2 YYDKDF (reference sequence). Trimming cost V 1 base and J 4 bases; bases outside gene matches: 8. The CDR3 extends over 17 amino acids. The CDR3 loop is CATSRVSGRISYNEQFF. CDR3 in DNA: TGTGCCACCAGCAGAGTTAGCGGGAGAATATCTTACAATGAGCAGTTCTTC.

The chain combines TRBV5-8 with TRBJ2-1; 8 bases map to TRBD1. The CDR3 has 15 amino acids. Germline V gene sequence: CDR1 SGHTS, CDR2 YDEGEE. The V gene end was trimmed by 2 bases and the J gene end by 2 bases; junction bases not matched to a gene: 3. In DNA form, the CDR3 reads TGTGCCAGCAGCTTTGGACAGGGAACCTACAATGAGCAGTTCTTC. Translated: CASSFGQGTYNEQFF. The full variable domain, with the rest looked up from reference TRBV5-8 and TRBJ2-1, is EAGVTQSPTHLIKTRGQQATLRCSPISGHTSVYWYQQALGLGLQFLLWYDEGEERNRGNFPPRFSGRQFPNYSSELNVNALELEDSALYLCASSFGQGTYNEQFFGPGTRLTVL.

V usage is TRBV4-3 and J usage is TRBJ1-6; TRBD1 might be the D (6 bases). The CDR3 covers 19 residues. V lost 0 bases to trimming and J lost 4 bases, with 19 bases between them. Germline CDR1 reads LGHNA; CDR2 reads YSLEER. In DNA, the CDR3 is TGCGCCAGCAGCCAAGATACCGGGACACTGGCTGCTTATAATTCACCCCTCCACTTT. Encoded protein: CASSQDTGTLAAYNSPLHF.